These T cell receptor beta chains were read from a single sample in a study of T-cell reconstitution after alpha-beta-depleted transplantation in children. From the PCR reads, TCRdb called clonotypes with MiXCR, one entry per CDR3 protein. Among about 170,000 distinct CDR3 sequences listed, 11% were seen once. Source: PBMCs, taken before TCRalphabeta/CD19-depleted stem cell transplant. These TCRs come from a boy between 2 and 15 years old with acute myeloid leukemia, due to receive a stem cell transplant. The CDR3 runs from the conserved cysteine through the conserved F or W. For some rows the clone size is stated as once, few or many, or as a class when expanded; others skip it.

j_call clone_size v_call cdr3_aa
TRBJ2-1 many TRBV10-1 CASGQGLAGIYNEQFF
TRBJ2-3 many TRBV6-6 CASSPPTDTQYF
TRBJ1-1 many TRBV7-9 CASSWRGTHTEAFF
TRBJ2-3 many TRBV28 CASRLAGVNTQYF
TRBJ2-7 many TRBV18 CASSPPLRNSYEQYF
TRBJ2-4 many TRBV24-1 CATSPSRGWNIQYF
TRBJ2-2 many TRBV7-2 CASSRQRLPTGELFF
TRBJ2-1 many TRBV4-2 CASSQSPQGQGWNEQFF
TRBJ2-5 many TRBV5-1 CASSLGQLRGTQYF
TRBJ2-1 - TRBV5-1 CAISLGSVNYNEQFF
TRBJ2-6 many TRBV27 CASREIFSGANVLTF
TRBJ2-5 many TRBV5-1 CASSTTRETQYF
TRBJ1-2 many TRBV5-1 CASSLDRAHGYTF
TRBJ2-1 many TRBV10-3 CAISEVGNEQFF
TRBJ1-1 many TRBV7-2 CASSFLTGVGTEAFF
TRBJ2-1 few TRBV10-1 CASRGRLAGGSIFYNEQFF
TRBJ2-6 many TRBV2 CASSDRSSGANVLTF
TRBJ2-7 many TRBV28 CASSSGRAYEQYF
TRBJ2-2 many TRBV5-1 CASSPQGTGELFF
TRBJ1-4 few TRBV9 CASSVDARRPTANEKLFF
TRBJ2-1 many TRBV3-1 CASSPPGLPDADEQFF
TRBJ2-7 - TRBV5-4 CASRVAIDSYEQYF
TRBJ2-1 many TRBV20-1 CSVIGWRGSSYNEQFF
TRBJ1-1 - TRBV9 CTSTVSGTGLSTEAFF
TRBJ2-5 many TRBV4-1 CASSQEGLVGQETQYF
TRBJ2-1 few TRBV24-1 CATSDLGQGGTYNEQFF
TRBJ2-4 many TRBV29-1 CSVEGEAKNIQYF
TRBJ2-1 many TRBV6-1 CASSAQGSSYNEQFF
TRBJ2-5 many TRBV29-1 CSVELAGREETQYF
TRBJ2-1 - TRBV3-1 CTSSVTSQRGGAYNEQFF
TRBJ1-1 many TRBV5-1 CASSSGTEGTEAFF
TRBJ2-7 - TRBV7-3 CASSLTLDTEQYF
TRBJ2-5 few TRBV18 CASSPALETQYF
TRBJ1-6 many TRBV3-1 CASSQDRYSPLHF